This passage covers 23 T cell receptor beta chains from one sample sequenced in a study of tumor-infiltrating lymphocytes in oesophageal squamous cell carcinoma. In TCRdb, the PCR reads were re-called with MiXCR into one record per CDR3 protein. The profile shows around 20,000 distinct CDR3 sequences, around 39% of them singletons. The sequencing input was esophageal tumor tissue. These receptors were taken from a male donor with esophageal squamous cell carcinoma.

The rearrangement links TRBV20-1 to TRBJ2-1; D is possibly TRBD1 or TRBD2 (7 bases each). The CDR3 is 18 amino acids. V was clipped by 2 bases and J by 2 bases, with 22 bases between them. Germline CDR1 reads DFQATT; CDR2 reads SNEGSKA (reference sequence). This CDR3 is CSARRPQGGSSAYNEQFF. CDR3 DNA: TGCAGTGCTAGACGTCCCCAGGGGGGGTCCTCGGCCTACAATGAGCAGTTCTTC.

This clonotype was detected ten times or more. This sequence joins TRBV27 and TRBJ1-1; 9 bases fit TRBD1. The ends lost 4 bases at V and 1 base at J; junction bases unmatched: 1. The CDR3 length is 14 residues. Germline CDR1 MNHEY, CDR2 SMNVEV (reference sequence). The CDR3 here is CASSSQGANTEAFF. CDR3 nucleotide sequence: TGTGCCAGCAGTTCACAGGGGGCGAACACTGAAGCTTTCTTT.

This clonotype has just a few counts. The chain recombines TRBV12-3 or TRBV12-4 with TRBJ2-1, with D tentatively TRBD2 (5 bases). This CDR3 is 17 amino acids long. The V and J ends lost 5 bases and 0 bases respectively, with 17 bases between them. The CDR3 is CASSQPQEGSSYNEQFF. The DNA of the CDR3 is TGTGCCAGCAGTCAACCCCAGGAAGGGAGCTCCTACAATGAGCAGTTCTTC.

V and J are TRBV6-1 and TRBJ2-6, with a weak D call TRBD2 (7 bases). Trimming shortened V by 7 bases and J by 4 bases, and 14 bases separated the two germline ends. Germline V gives CDR1 MNHNS, CDR2 SASEGT. The CDR3 covers 15 residues. CDR3 amino acids: CASIEGGAGANVLTF. The CDR3 DNA follows: TGTGCCAGCATCGAAGGGGGGGCCGGGGCCAACGTCCTGACTTTC.

Comments on this clonotype: The CDR3 does not close with the conserved phenylalanine or tryptophan, likely indicating a read error. The DNA is omitted, as the CDR3 cannot be located on it reliably, and the CDR3 follows TCRdb's listing. This chain uses TRBV6-6 with TRBJ2-3; the table names TRBD1, a call not compared with the DNA. Including both end residues, the CDR3 is 16 amino acids long. Germline V gives CDR1 MNHNY, CDR2 SVGAGI (reference sequence). CDR3 region: CASSIRTGEYGYTFGS.

This clonotype was seen a handful of times. The chain combines TRBV2 with TRBJ2-7, with D tentatively TRBD1 (6 bases). With 6 bases removed from V and 3 bases from J, the gap between germline ends came to 21 bases. The CDR3 has 16 amino acids. The germline V gene has CDR1 SNHLY and CDR2 FYNNEI. The CDR3, as DNA: TGTGCCAGCAGCCGAGGGACAACCACGACAATCTACGAGCAGTACTTC. Its protein product is CASSRGTTTTIYEQYF.

In its sample, this clonotype is medium-sized. The rearrangement joins TRBV28 to TRBJ2-1; TRBD1 aligns across 7 bases. The CDR3 extends over 17 amino acids. V was pared by 6 bases and J by 3 bases, with 14 bases of the junction left unmatched. CDR1 and CDR2 (germline): MDHEN, SYDVKM. CDR3 region: CASSSDRVPTLYNEQFF. The CDR3 DNA reads as TGTGCCAGCAGCTCCGACAGGGTGCCTACTCTCTACAATGAGCAGTTCTTC.

In DNA form, the CDR3 reads TGCGCCAGCAGTGATGGCGCGACGGGACTTCGGCAGTTCTTC. It yields the protein CASSDGATGLRQFF. The V gene is TRBV10-1, the J gene TRBJ2-1; the D gene is possibly TRBD2 (6 bases). Germline CDR1 and CDR2: WNHNN and SYGVQD (reference sequence). This CDR3 has 14 amino acids. V was shortened by 3 bases and J by 12 bases, with 18 bases between the two germline ends.

There are many counts of this clonotype. The rearrangement joins TRBV6-9 to TRBJ2-4; a possible D gene is TRBD2 (5 bases). This CDR3 spans 17 amino acids. Germline V gives CDR1 MNHGY, CDR2 SVAAGI. V lost 3 bases, J lost 0 bases, and 15 bases lay in between. The DNA for the CDR3 is TGTGCCAGCAGTTACATGGTAAGCGGACTAGCCAAAAACATTCAGTACTTC. Its protein is CASSYMVSGLAKNIQYF.

This clonotype was seen ten or more times. The chain recombines TRBV12-3 or TRBV12-4 with TRBJ2-7; 7 bases line up with TRBD1. The CDR3 has 13 amino acids. V shed 6 bases, J shed 0 bases, and the junction held 2 bases outside the gene matches. CDR3 residues: CASSGTVSYEQYF. The CDR3 nucleotides are TGTGCCAGCAGCGGGACAGTCTCCTACGAGCAGTACTTC.

As concerns this clonotype: Because it lacks the conserved phenylalanine or tryptophan at the end, this CDR3 is likely a read error. The limits of the CDR3 on the DNA are not certain, so only TCRdb's listed CDR3 is given. The V gene is TRBV6-6, the J gene TRBJ2-1; the table assigns TRBD1, which was not confirmed against the DNA. The CDR3 length is 20 residues, termini included. Germline V gene lookup returns CDR1 MNHNY and CDR2 SVGAGI (reference sequence). The CDR3 loop reads CASSYSTNPGGGTRDPVLRA.

There are a few counts of this clonotype. The chain joins TRBV20-1 to TRBJ1-3; TRBD1 is a possible D gene (6 bases). Looked up from germline, CDR1 is DFQATT and CDR2 is SNEGSKA (reference sequence). This CDR3 comprises 13 residues. With 6 bases removed from V and 4 bases from J, the gap between germline ends came to 13 bases. CDR3 nucleotides: TGCAGTGCGAAAGGCGGGGGCGGAAACACCATATATTTT. Its translation: CSAKGGGGNTIYF.

This clonotype was picked up a small number of times. V and J are TRBV19 and TRBJ1-3; the D is unclear. CDR1 LNHDA and CDR2 SQIVND come from the germline V gene (reference sequence). V was cut by 6 bases and J by 4 bases, with 13 bases left in between. The CDR3 covers 14 residues. CDR3 protein: CASSLRGGGNTIYF. The CDR3, as DNA: TGTGCCAGTAGCCTCCGGGGTGGAGGAAACACCATATATTTT.

This clonotype was seen at least ten times. This may come from a read error, since a much larger clone is one base off. V usage is TRBV11-2 and J usage is TRBJ2-5; D perhaps matches TRBD2 (6 bases). V lost 5 bases and J 11 bases, leaving 24 bases between the germline ends. This CDR3 spans 15 amino acids. The germline V gene has CDR1 SGHAT and CDR2 FQNNGV. CDR3 sequence (DNA): TGTGCCAGCAGCCGCGGGATAGGCTCCTACAATGAGCAGTACTTC. Protein product: CASSRGIGSYNEQYF. Full variable domain (outside the CDR3, taken from reference TRBV11-2 and TRBJ2-5): EAGVAQSPRYKIIEKRQSVAFWCNPISGHATLYWYQQILGQGPKLLIQFQNNGVVDDSQLPKDRFSAERLKGVDSTLKIQPAKLEDSAVYLCASSRGIGSYNEQYFGPGTRLLVL.

This clonotype showed up many times. The chain joins TRBV6-4 to TRBJ1-5; D gene uncertain. The CDR3 length is 13 residues. Germline loops: CDR1 MRHNA, CDR2 SNTAGT. Trimming cost V 3 bases and J 7 bases, with 10 bases left between them. CDR3 bases: TGTGCCAGCAGTGAGATGGAAGGACAGCCCCAGCATTTT. Protein sequence: CASSEMEGQPQHF.

This clonotype showed up just a few times. The junction departs from germline at one end; a sequencing error may be responsible. CDR3 sequence reads: CASSLSPTRANEQFF. CDR3 DNA: TGTGCTAGCAGCTTAAGCCCCACGAGGGCCAATGAGCAGTTCTTC. The V and J genes are TRBV7-7 and TRBJ2-5, with TRBD2 as a possible D gene (5 bases). The end of the DNA aligns better with TRBJ2-1, so the J call may be wrong. The CDR3 totals 15 residues. CDR1 is SSHAT and CDR2 is FNYEAQ in the germline V gene (reference sequence).

The J gene is TRBJ1-3, the V gene TRBV14, with D perhaps TRBD1 (5 bases). CDR1 SGHDN and CDR2 FVKESK come from the germline V gene. The V and J ends lost 4 bases and 0 bases respectively, with 10 bases between them. CDR3 length: 15 amino acids. CDR3 nucleotides: TGTGCCAGCAGCCCGGGACTGATCTCTGGAAACACCATATATTTT. Its protein product is CASSPGLISGNTIYF.

Many counts were recorded for this clonotype. V and J are TRBV10-3 and TRBJ1-5; D gene unclear. The germline V and J ends were trimmed by 3 bases and 6 bases, with 6 bases remaining between them. The CDR3 consists of 12 residues. The germline gives CDR1 ENHRY, CDR2 SYGVKD. CDR3 in DNA: TGTGCCATCAGTGAAGGGAGTCAGCCCCAGCATTTT. Translated, it gives CAISEGSQPQHF.

At least ten counts were recorded for this clonotype. The V and J genes are TRBV27 and TRBJ2-3, with 16 bases lining up with TRBD2. V shed 5 bases and J 4 bases; nucleotides not matched to a gene: 18. The CDR3 length is 21 residues. Germline values: CDR1 MNHEY, CDR2 SMNVEV (reference sequence). The CDR3 reads CASSIGTSGRARYGLPDTQYF. CDR3 DNA: TGTGCCAGCAGTATCGGGACTAGCGGGAGGGCCAGGTATGGATTGCCAGATACGCAGTATTTT.

This clonotype has only a few counts. This sequence joins TRBV7-2 and TRBJ2-3; 9 bases align to TRBD1. The J call is doubtful: the DNA matches TRBJ2-7 better. Germline V gene data show CDR1 as SGHTA and CDR2 as FQGNSA. The CDR3 extends over 13 amino acids. Here the CDR3 reads CASSRTGVYEQYF. For the CDR3, the DNA is TGTGCCAGCAGCCGGACAGGGGTTTACGAGCAGTACTTC.

The V call is TRBV6-8, the J call TRBJ1-4; 9 bases match TRBD1. CDR1 and CDR2 from the germline V gene are MNHGY and SAAAGT. This CDR3 is built from 15 residues. J was trimmed by 6 bases and V by 5 bases; bases with no gene match: 7. The CDR3 DNA sequence: TGTGCCAGCAGTGCAAACAGGGGGCAGGATGAAAAACTGTTTTTT. Translated, it gives CASSANRGQDEKLFF.

This clonotype was found many times. Given a much more abundant clone one base away, this may be a read error. The genes are TRBV11-2 and TRBJ2-5, with 10 bases that match TRBD2. Trimming took 4 bases from V and 11 from J; bases not matched to a gene: 16. Looked up from germline, CDR1 is SGHAT and CDR2 is FQNNGV. The CDR3 consists of 16 residues. CDR3 residues: CASSSVGTSAKVEQYF. The CDR3 DNA is TGTGCCAGCAGCTCAGTGGGGACTAGCGCGAAAGTGGAGCAGTACTTC. Using reference TRBV11-2 and TRBJ2-5 for the parts outside the CDR3, the full variable domain is EAGVAQSPRYKIIEKRQSVAFWCNPISGHATLYWYQQILGQGPKLLIQFQNNGVVDDSQLPKDRFSAERLKGVDSTLKIQPAKLEDSAVYLCASSSVGTSAKVEQYFGPGTRLLVL.

The rearrangement uses TRBV7-3 and TRBJ2-1; 7 positions agree with TRBD2. Losses at the gene ends were 0 bases for V and 1 base for J; bases not matched to a gene: 6. This CDR3 has 17 amino acids. From germline, CDR1 is SGHTA and CDR2 FQGTGA. Here the CDR3 reads CASSLTASGLSYNEQFF. CDR3 nucleotides: TGTGCCAGCAGCTTAACGGCTAGCGGCCTTTCCTACAATGAGCAGTTCTTC. Full variable domain (outside the CDR3, taken from reference TRBV7-3 and TRBJ2-1): GAGVSQTPSNKVTEKGKYVELRCDPISGHTALYWYRQSLGQGPEFLIYFQGTGAADDSGLPNDRFFAVRPEGSVSTLKIQRTERGDSAVYLCASSLTASGLSYNEQFFGPGTRLTVL.